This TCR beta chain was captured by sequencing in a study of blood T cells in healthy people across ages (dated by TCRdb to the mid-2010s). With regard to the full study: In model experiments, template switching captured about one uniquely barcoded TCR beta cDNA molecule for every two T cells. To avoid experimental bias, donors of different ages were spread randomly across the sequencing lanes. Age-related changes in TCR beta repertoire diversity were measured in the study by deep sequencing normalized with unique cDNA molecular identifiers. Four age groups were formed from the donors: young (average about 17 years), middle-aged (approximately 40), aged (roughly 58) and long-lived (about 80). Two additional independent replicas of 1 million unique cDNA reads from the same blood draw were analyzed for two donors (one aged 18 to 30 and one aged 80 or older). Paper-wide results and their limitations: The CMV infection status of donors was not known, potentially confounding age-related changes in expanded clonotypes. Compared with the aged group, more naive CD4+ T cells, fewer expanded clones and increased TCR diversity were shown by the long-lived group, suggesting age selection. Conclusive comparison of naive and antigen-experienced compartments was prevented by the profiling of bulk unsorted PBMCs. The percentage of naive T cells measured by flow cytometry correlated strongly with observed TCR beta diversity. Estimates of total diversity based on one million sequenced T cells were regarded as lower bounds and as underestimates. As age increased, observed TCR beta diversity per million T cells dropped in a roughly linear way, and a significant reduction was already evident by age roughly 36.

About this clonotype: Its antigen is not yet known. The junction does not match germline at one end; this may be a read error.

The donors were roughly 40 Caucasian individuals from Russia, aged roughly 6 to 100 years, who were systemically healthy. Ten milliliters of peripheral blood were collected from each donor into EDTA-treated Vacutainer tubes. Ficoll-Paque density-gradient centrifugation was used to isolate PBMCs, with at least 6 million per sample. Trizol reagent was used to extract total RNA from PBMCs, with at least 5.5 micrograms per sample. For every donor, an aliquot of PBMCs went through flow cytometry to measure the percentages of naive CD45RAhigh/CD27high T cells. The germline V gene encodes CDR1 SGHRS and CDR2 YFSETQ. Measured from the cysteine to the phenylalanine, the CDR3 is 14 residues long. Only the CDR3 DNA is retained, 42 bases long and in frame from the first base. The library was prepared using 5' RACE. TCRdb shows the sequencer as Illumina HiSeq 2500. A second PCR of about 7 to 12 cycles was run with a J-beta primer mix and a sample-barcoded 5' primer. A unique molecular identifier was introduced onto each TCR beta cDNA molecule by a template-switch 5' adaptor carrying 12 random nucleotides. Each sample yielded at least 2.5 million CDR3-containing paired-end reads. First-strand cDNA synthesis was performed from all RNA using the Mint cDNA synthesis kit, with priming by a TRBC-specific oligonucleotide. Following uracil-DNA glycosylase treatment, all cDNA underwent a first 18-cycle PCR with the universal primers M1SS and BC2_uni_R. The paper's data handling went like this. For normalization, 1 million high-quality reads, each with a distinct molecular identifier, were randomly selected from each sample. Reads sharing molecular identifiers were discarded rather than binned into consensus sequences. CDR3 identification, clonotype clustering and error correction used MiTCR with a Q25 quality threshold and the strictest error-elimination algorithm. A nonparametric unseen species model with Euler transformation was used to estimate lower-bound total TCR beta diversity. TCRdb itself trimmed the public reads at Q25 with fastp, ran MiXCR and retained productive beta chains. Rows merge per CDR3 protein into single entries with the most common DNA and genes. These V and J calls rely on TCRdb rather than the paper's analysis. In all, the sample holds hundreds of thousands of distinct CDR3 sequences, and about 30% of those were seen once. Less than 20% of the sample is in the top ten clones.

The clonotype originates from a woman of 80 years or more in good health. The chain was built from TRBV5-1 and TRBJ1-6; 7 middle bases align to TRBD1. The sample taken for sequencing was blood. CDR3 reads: CASSPGQENSPPHF. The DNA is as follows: TGCGCCAGCAGCCCAGGACAGGAGAATTCACCCCCCCACTTT.